This T cell receptor beta chain is drawn from a study of shared clonotypes between healthy human individuals. Study in general: Each donor contributed plates that comprised three CD4 naive, three CD4 memory, two CD8 naive and one CD8 memory. Overall study results and limits: Against clonotypes common to all four donors, non-shared ones had lower generation probabilities. Naive CD4 clonotypes were shared across a handful of donors at roughly 5%.

Note on this clone: Its antigen is unknown.

Sequencing was performed with immunoSEQ multiplex PCR; in TCRdb, only in-frame clones are kept and a portion is missing. Of millions of clones detected, more than 80% appear once; the ten largest clones hold about 0.39%. CD4+ cells underwent separation, giving CD45RA+ naive and CD45RA-negative memory subsets. The germline V gene encodes CDR1 MNHEY and CDR2 SMNVEV (reference sequence). Trimming shortened V by 5 bases and J by 6 bases, and 14 bases separated the two germline ends. The length of the CDR3 is 13 residues. The chain recombines TRBV27 with TRBJ2-7, with a weak D call TRBD2 (5 bases). Sequencing was carried out using naive CD4+ T cells from PBMCs. Regarding subset: CD45RA+ positively selected. The sequence came from a young man in good health. Some clones in this sample may be carry-over from other donors' samples. CDR3 in amino acids: CASSLGRAGEQYF. Here the CDR3 DNA reads TGTGCCAGCAGTCTAGGGAGAGCAGGCGAGCAGTACTTC.